Presented here are 20 T cell receptor beta chains from one specimen sequenced in a study of T-cell memory formation after mild COVID-19. MiXCR, run by TCRdb on the 5' RACE reads, gives a single entry per CDR3 protein. The sample has about 310,000 distinct CDR3 sequences; roughly a fifth are singletons. The sample consisted of PBMCs or a T cell subset sorted from them (not recorded which). These receptors all come from a man aged 18 to 30 who had mild COVID-19 (a few samples of this study predate the infection). Cell type and time point are not known.

This clonotype was observed a handful of times. The V gene is TRBV7-9, the J gene TRBJ2-7, with D hard to call. The length of the CDR3 is 12 residues. Trimming stripped 2 bases from V and 7 bases from J, with 9 bases between. The germline gives CDR1 SEHNR, CDR2 FQNEAQ (reference sequence). CDR3 residues: CASSLPDGEQYF. The CDR3 DNA sequence: TGTGCCAGCAGCTTACCAGACGGGGAGCAGTACTTC. Complete variable domain (other parts from reference TRBV7-9 and TRBJ2-7): DTGVSQNPRHKITKRGQNVTFRCDPISEHNRLYWYRQTLGQGPEFLTYFQNEAQLEKSRLLSDRFSAERPKGSFSTLEIQRTEQGDSAMYLCASSLPDGEQYFGPGTRLTVT.

V usage is TRBV5-5 and J usage is TRBJ1-5; 7 bases are a match to TRBD1. The V gene's germline CDR1 is SGHKS and CDR2 YYEKEE (reference sequence). The CDR3 is made up of 14 amino acids. V was clipped by 3 bases and J by 11 bases; unmatched bases: 11. CDR3 sequence: CASSSDRVESAQHF. Written as DNA, the CDR3 is TGTGCCAGCAGCTCTGACAGGGTGGAATCGGCCCAGCATTTT.

This chain connects TRBV24-1 to TRBJ1-2, with 8 bases fitting TRBD1. V lost 7 bases to trimming and J lost 6 bases; unmatched junction nucleotides: 12. The germline gives CDR1 KGHDR, CDR2 SFDVKD. This CDR3 spans 15 amino acids. CDR3 in DNA: TGTGCCACCAGCGCCGGGACAGGCACTGTCGATGGCTACACCTTC. Its protein product is CATSAGTGTVDGYTF.

This clonotype has a handful of counts. V gene TRBV7-9 combines with J gene TRBJ2-1; 9 bases fit TRBD1. The V segment lost 4 bases and the J segment 7 bases; nucleotides outside the gene matches: 5. The CDR3 consists of 14 residues. The germline V gene encodes CDR1 SEHNR and CDR2 FQNEAQ (reference sequence). The CDR3 here is CASSSGTGRNEQFF. In nucleotides, the CDR3 is TGTGCCAGCAGCTCTGGGACAGGGAGGAATGAGCAGTTCTTC.

The rearrangement joins TRBV6-1 to TRBJ1-1; tentatively, D is TRBD1 (6 bases). CDR3 size: 13 residues. Trimming stripped 6 bases from V and 6 bases from J, with 14 bases between. Germline V gene sequence: CDR1 MNHNS, CDR2 SASEGT. CDR3 region: CASRKQGTSEAFF. The CDR3 DNA is TGTGCCAGCAGGAAACAGGGTACGTCTGAAGCTTTCTTT.

This clonotype occurred many times. The J gene is TRBJ1-1, the V gene TRBV7-2; TRBD1 matches 9 bases. This CDR3 has 14 amino acids. J was trimmed by 4 bases and V by 4 bases; bases with no gene match: 4. Germline CDR1 reads SGHTA; CDR2 reads FQGNSA. The CDR3, as DNA: TGTGCCAGCAGCTCAACAGGGGGCCTCACTGAAGCTTTCTTT. Protein sequence: CASSSTGGLTEAFF.

This chain uses TRBV6-5 with TRBJ2-3; 10 bases map to TRBD2. J was trimmed by 0 bases and V by 8 bases; bases with no gene match: 11. The CDR3 sequence is 17 residues long. Germline CDR1 is MNHEY and CDR2 is SVGAGI. Here the CDR3 reads CASGELIAGGSTDTQYF. Written as DNA, the CDR3 is TGTGCCAGCGGAGAGCTGATAGCGGGGGGCAGCACAGATACGCAGTATTTT.

There are a few counts of this clonotype. The V gene is TRBV6-1, the J gene TRBJ1-4; TRBD1 might be the D (6 bases). CDR3 size: 14 residues. V was cut by 6 bases and J by 4 bases, with 12 bases left in between. CDR1 is MNHNS and CDR2 is SASEGT in the germline V gene. The DNA of the CDR3 is TGTGCCAGCAGGGGGGGGCTGATTAATGAAAAACTGTTTTTT. It specifies CASRGGLINEKLFF.

This chain uses TRBV7-3 with TRBJ1-1; D unclear. Trimming removed 3 bases from V and 1 base from J, with 6 bases in between. This CDR3 spans 13 amino acids. Germline V gene lookup returns CDR1 SGHTA and CDR2 FQGTGA. The CDR3 DNA is TGTGCCAGCAGCTTCGATCAGAACACTGAAGCTTTCTTT. Translating it yields CASSFDQNTEAFF.

This clonotype was detected a few times. The chain has TRBV2 and TRBJ2-7; D unclear. The CDR3 totals 12 residues. Per the germline V gene, CDR1 is SNHLY and CDR2 is FYNNEI. The germline V and J ends were trimmed by 3 bases and 4 bases, with 7 bases remaining between them. The CDR3 loop is CASSDFAYEQYF. As DNA, the CDR3 is TGTGCCAGCAGTGACTTTGCTTACGAGCAGTACTTC.

This clonotype was seen only a few times. This chain joins TRBV6-5 and TRBJ1-1; D is undetermined. The V gene lost 0 bases and the J gene lost 6 bases, with 5 bases spanning the gap. Per germline, CDR1 MNHEY and CDR2 SVGAGI. The CDR3 is made up of 12 amino acids. The DNA for the CDR3 is TGTGCCAGCAGTTACTCCGGCGCTGAAGCTTTCTTT. Amino acid sequence: CASSYSGAEAFF.

The V and J genes are TRBV12-3 or TRBV12-4 and TRBJ2-4; D is possibly TRBD1 (5 bases). Trimming took off 7 bases at V and 0 bases at J, with 10 bases between the two ends. This CDR3 comprises 14 residues. As DNA, the CDR3 is TGTGCCAGCAAGATTACAGGAGCCAAAAACATTCAGTACTTC. It codes for CASKITGAKNIQYF.

This clonotype was seen only a few times. V and J are TRBV12-3 or TRBV12-4 and TRBJ1-6, with 9 positions matching TRBD1. The CDR3 spans 16 residues. The ends lost 7 bases at V and 10 bases at J; junction bases unmatched: 14. CDR3 protein: CASTSFAGTGRSPLHF. The CDR3 DNA sequence: TGTGCCAGCACCTCTTTTGCCGGGACAGGGCGATCACCCCTCCACTTT.

V and J are TRBV5-1 and TRBJ1-2; D unclear. This CDR3 has 20 amino acids. V was pared by 4 bases and J by 1 base, with 29 bases between. Germline values: CDR1 SGHRS, CDR2 YFSETQ. As DNA, the CDR3 is TGCGCCAGCAGCCCCAGAGCCGGGGTACCTTTGGATGGGATTAACTATGGCTACACCTTC. This gives the protein CASSPRAGVPLDGINYGYTF.

The genes are TRBV4-3 and TRBJ1-4; D unclear. Trimming left V 0 bases short and J 0 bases short, with 5 bases between. The germline V gene encodes CDR1 LGHNA and CDR2 YSLEER. The CDR3 consists of 15 residues. Here the CDR3 reads CASSQDYATNEKLFF. Written as DNA, the CDR3 is TGCGCCAGCAGCCAAGATTACGCAACTAATGAAAAACTGTTTTTT.

In this sample, this clonotype turned up a few times. The chain links TRBV7-8 to TRBJ2-7, with TRBD2 as a possible D gene (5 bases). The V end was cut by 5 bases, the J end by 1 base, with 12 bases between. Germline V gene sequence: CDR1 SGHVS, CDR2 FQNEAQ. The CDR3 spans 14 residues. CDR3 DNA: TGTGCCAGCAGCCCCGGGGAGAAGTCCTACGAGCAGTACTTC. Residues: CASSPGEKSYEQYF.

The rearrangement joins TRBV7-9 to TRBJ2-1; D uncertain. Trimming cost V 1 base and J 13 bases, with 5 bases left between them. This CDR3 region has 10 residues. The V gene's germline CDR1 is SEHNR and CDR2 FQNEAQ (reference sequence). CDR3 nucleotides: TGTGCCAGCAGCTTAGGCGACCAGTTCTTC. Protein product: CASSLGDQFF.

V is TRBV5-1 and J is TRBJ2-3; no reliable D call. The CDR3 extends over 14 amino acids. V lost 3 bases and J lost 2, with 10 bases in between. From germline, CDR1 is SGHRS and CDR2 YFSETQ. The CDR3: CASSYGQLTDTQYF. In nucleotides, the CDR3 is TGCGCCAGCAGCTATGGCCAGCTCACAGATACGCAGTATTTT.

This clonotype was observed many times. The chain links TRBV1 to TRBJ2-1; the table's D call, TRBD2, was not checked against the DNA. TRBV1 is a known pseudogene. This CDR3 contains 14 residues. The CDR3 loop reads CTSSLGTPVEGQFF. The CDR3 region has the DNA TGCACCAGCAGCCTGGGGACTCCGGTCGAGGGGCAGTTCTTC.

The chain carries TRBV5-1 and TRBJ1-6; 7 bases line up with TRBD1. Losses at the gene ends were 2 bases for V and 3 bases for J; bases not matched to a gene: 8. The germline V gene encodes CDR1 SGHRS and CDR2 YFSETQ. The CDR3 runs 17 residues. CDR3 nucleotide sequence: TGCGCCAGCAGCTTCGGGACAGCGATTTACTATAATTCACCCCTCCACTTT. This gives the protein CASSFGTAIYYNSPLHF.